The 31 T cell receptor beta chains reported below all come from one sample, sequenced in a study of metastatic and nonmetastatic thyroid tumors. With MiXCR, TCRdb called clones anew from the PCR reads. The sample contains some 22,000 clones, roughly a quarter of which appear only once. Prior to thyroid surgery, none of the patients had received any treatment. Source material: tumor tissue. These receptors all come from a male donor with papillary thyroid cancer or a benign thyroid nodule (not recorded which). Some clones in this sample may be carry-over from other donors' samples.

The chain is built from TRBV12-3 or TRBV12-4 and TRBJ2-2; 7 positions match TRBD2. The trim removed 2 bases at V and 6 bases at J, leaving 0 bases unmatched. CDR3 length equals 13 residues. This CDR3 is CASSLREAGELFF. In DNA, the CDR3 is TGTGCCAGCAGTTTACGGGAGGCCGGGGAGCTGTTTTTT.

The chain is built from TRBV6-1 and TRBJ2-2, with a possible D match to TRBD2 (6 bases). The CDR3 sequence is 13 residues long. The germline gives CDR1 MNHNS, CDR2 SASEGT. CDR3 bases: TGTGCACCGGGGGAGCGCAGCACCGGGGAGCTGTTTTTT. It is translated as CAPGERSTGELFF.

This clone was seen more than once but under ten times. A much larger clone lies one base from this, so it may be a read error. The rearrangement links TRBV11-2 to TRBJ2-5, with D possibly being TRBD1 or TRBD2 (5 bases each). The CDR3 length is 13 residues. Germline CDR1 reads SGHAT; CDR2 reads FQNNGV. The CDR3 DNA sequence: TGTGCCAGCAGCTTAGGGGGGAGCGAGAACCAGTACTTC. Encoded protein: CASSLGGSENQYF.

This clone was seen at least ten times. The gene calls are TRBV27 and TRBJ2-5; D is possibly TRBD1 (6 bases). Per the germline V gene, CDR1 is MNHEY and CDR2 is SMNVEV (reference sequence). The CDR3 totals 14 residues. V dropped 1 base and J dropped 4 bases, with 10 bases sitting between them. The chain's CDR3 is CASSLYRAGETQYF. The CDR3 DNA reads as TGTGCCAGCAGTTTATACAGGGCAGGAGAGACCCAGTACTTC.

This clone was picked up many times. The chain carries TRBV13 and TRBJ2-3; 9 positions match TRBD2. After removal of 0 bases from V and 6 bases from J, the junction contained 4 bases not matched to a gene. The CDR3 has 15 residues. Looked up from germline, CDR1 is PRHDT and CDR2 is FYEKMQ (reference sequence). For the CDR3, the DNA is TGTGCCAGCAGCTTAGGGAGCGGGAGGAGGGATACGCAGTATTTT. It encodes CASSLGSGRRDTQYF.

This clone was found many times. The genes are TRBV6-1 and TRBJ1-5; D is unclear. The CDR3 is 12 residues long. Trimming took 2 bases from V and 6 from J, leaving 5 bases between them. CDR1 and CDR2 (germline): MNHNS, SASEGT. The CDR3 region has the DNA TGTGCCAGCAGTGAAAACGTTCAGCCCCAGCATTTT. Translating gives CASSENVQPQHF.

CDR3 sequence: CAISDVARAPANEQFF. The CDR3 coding sequence is TGTGCCATCAGTGATGTTGCGCGGGCCCCGGCCAATGAGCAGTTCTTC. The V and J genes are TRBV10-3 and TRBJ2-1; D may be TRBD2 (5 bases). This CDR3 has 16 residues. Trimming cost V 3 bases and J 6 bases, with 18 bases left between them. Germline V gene lookup returns CDR1 ENHRY and CDR2 SYGVKD.

Notes on this clone: This could be a read error, since a much larger clone is one nucleotide away. The V call is TRBV20-1, the J call TRBJ1-2; no clear D gene. The CDR3 runs to 15 residues. CDR1 is DFQATT and CDR2 is SNEGSKA in the germline V gene (reference sequence). The CDR3 protein is CSAIPRNLFNYCYTF. The CDR3 nucleotides are TGCAGTGCTATTCCTCGTAACTTATTTAACTATTGCTACACCTTC.

This clone is classed as medium-sized. This rearrangement joins TRBV28 to TRBJ2-5; 11 bases are a match to TRBD2. Germline loops: CDR1 MDHEN, CDR2 SYDVKM. This CDR3 region has 16 residues. Germline trimming cut 5 bases from V and 5 bases from J; bases unmatched to any gene: 10. CDR3 amino acids: CASSPLTSGSPETQYF. In DNA form, the CDR3 reads TGTGCCAGCAGTCCCCTTACTAGCGGGAGTCCGGAGACCCAGTACTTC.

In this sample, this clone turned up many times. This chain uses TRBV5-1 with TRBJ2-1, with TRBD2 matching 16 bases. The V and J ends lost 6 bases and 2 bases, in that order; junction bases with no gene match: 17. The CDR3 is 21 amino acids. Germline values: CDR1 SGHRS, CDR2 YFSETQ. This CDR3 reads CASTFLPPGLAGGPAYNEQFF. The CDR3 DNA reads TGCGCCAGCACCTTTCTGCCCCCGGGACTAGCGGGAGGGCCCGCCTACAATGAGCAGTTCTTC.

This clone is termed medium-sized. Additional DNA sequences in this sample encode the identical CDR3. The V gene is TRBV7-8, the J gene TRBJ2-3, with 10 positions matching TRBD2. Germline V CDR1 and CDR2: SGHVS, FQNEAQ. V was pared by 5 bases and J by 6 bases, with 11 bases of the junction left unmatched. CDR3 size: 16 residues. This CDR3 is CASSVWRLAGPDTQYF. The CDR3, as DNA: TGTGCCAGCAGCGTTTGGCGACTAGCGGGTCCGGATACGCAGTATTTT.

Of note for this clone: This may stem from a read error, because a much larger clone lies one nucleotide away. This sequence joins TRBV4-1 and TRBJ2-7; tentatively, D is TRBD1 (5 bases). Germline values: CDR1 MGHRA, CDR2 YSYEKL. The CDR3 consists of 13 residues. The CDR3 loop reads CASIQRGRHEQYF. For the CDR3, the DNA is TGCGCCAGCATCCAAAGGGGCAGACACGAGCAGTACTTC.

V and J are TRBV12-3 or TRBV12-4 and TRBJ2-7; D perhaps matches TRBD1 (6 bases). The CDR3 runs 15 residues. The V end lost 6 bases, the J end lost 1 base, and 16 bases lay between the germline ends. The CDR3 loop is CASRVTGPSSYEQYF. The CDR3 bases are TGTGCCAGCAGAGTGACAGGCCCCTCTTCCTACGAGCAGTACTTC.

Many counts were recorded for this clone. V gene TRBV20-1 combines with J gene TRBJ1-6; the D gene is possibly TRBD1 (5 bases). CDR1 and CDR2 (germline): DFQATT, SNEGSKA (reference sequence). The CDR3 is 17 amino acids. Trimming cost V 6 bases and J 0 bases, with 18 bases left between them. The CDR3 protein is CSATVEGTSSYNSPLHF. Written as DNA, the CDR3 is TGCAGTGCAACGGTGGAGGGGACCAGCTCCTATAATTCACCCCTCCACTTT.

With regard to this clone: The germline gene is not matched at one end of the junction; a read error may be the cause. J is TRBJ1-1 and V is TRBV20-1, with D maybe TRBD1 (5 bases). Per the germline V gene, CDR1 is DFQATT and CDR2 is SNEGSKA (reference sequence). CDR3 size: 13 residues. The chain's CDR3 is CSARDGTNTDAFF. CDR3 DNA sequence: TGCAGTGCTAGAGATGGGACGAACACTGACGCTTTCTTT.

There are many counts of this clone. The V call is TRBV5-8, the J call TRBJ2-7; D not resolved. Trimming pared 2 bases from V and 2 bases from J, leaving 2 bases between. Germline values: CDR1 SGHTS, CDR2 YDEGEE. There are 11 residues in the CDR3. The CDR3: CASSFPYEQYF. CDR3 sequence (DNA): TGTGCCAGCAGCTTCCCCTACGAGCAGTACTTC.

This clone occurred many times. This sequence joins TRBV20-1 and TRBJ2-3; D unresolved. CDR3 length equals 16 residues. In germline, CDR1 is DFQATT, CDR2 SNEGSKA (reference sequence). Trimming removed 1 base from V and 0 bases from J, with 14 bases in between. CDR3 residues: CSARASTSLSTDTQYF. The DNA for the CDR3 is TGCAGTGCTAGAGCCTCCACCTCCCTTAGCACAGATACGCAGTATTTT.

The chain uses TRBV6-2 or TRBV6-3 and TRBJ1-5; no definite D call. CDR3 length: 14 residues. The germline V gene encodes CDR1 MNHEY and CDR2 SVGEGT. Trimming took off 0 bases at V and 3 bases at J, with 6 bases between the two ends. DNA of the CDR3: TGTGCCAGCAGTTACTCGGGGTTCAATCAGCCCCAGCATTTT. This codes for CASSYSGFNQPQHF.

This clone was seen only a few times. A much larger clone is a single base away; this may be a read error. V is TRBV28 and J is TRBJ2-2, with D unresolved. CDR1 is MDHEN and CDR2 is SYDVKM in the germline V gene. The CDR3 is 13 residues long. V dropped 7 bases and J dropped 9 bases, with 15 bases sitting between them. CDR3 nucleotide sequence: TGTGCCAGCACTACACCCCGACCCTGGGAGCTGTTTTTT. Translating gives CASTTPRPWELFF.

The genes are TRBV5-1 and TRBJ2-1, with a possible D match to TRBD2 (6 bases). CDR1 and CDR2 (germline): SGHRS, YFSETQ. V was clipped by 1 base and J by 8 bases, with 10 bases between them. This CDR3 has 13 amino acids. CDR3 loop: CASSLWGGDEQFF. DNA of the CDR3: TGCGCCAGCAGCTTGTGGGGAGGAGATGAGCAGTTCTTC.

This clone appeared a few times. The J gene is TRBJ2-7, the V gene TRBV6-1, with 9 nucleotides matching TRBD1. Germline V gene sequence: CDR1 MNHNS, CDR2 SASEGT. The CDR3 extends over 14 amino acids. J gave up 13 bases and V 5 bases, and 15 bases lay outside the gene matches. The CDR3 bases are TGTGCCAGCAGTTTGACAGGGGGGGCCTACGATCATTACTTC. This sequence encodes CASSLTGGAYDHYF.

This clone was seen at least ten times. This chain uses TRBV11-1 with TRBJ1-1, with D unclear. This CDR3 is built from 19 residues. Germline V gene data show CDR1 as SGHAT and CDR2 as FQDESV (reference sequence). The V gene lost 0 bases and the J gene lost 0 bases, with 20 bases spanning the gap. In DNA form, the CDR3 reads TGTGCCAGCAGCTTAGCGCTCTCCGCCTTTTTTGACGTGAACACTGAAGCTTTCTTT. This gives the protein CASSLALSAFFDVNTEAFF. Full variable domain (outside the CDR3, taken from reference TRBV11-1 and TRBJ1-1): EAEVAQSPRYKITEKSQAVAFWCDPISGHATLYWYRQILGQGPELLVQFQDESVVDDSQLPKDRFSAERLKGVDSTLKIQPAELGDSAMYLCASSLALSAFFDVNTEAFFGQGTRLTVV.

This clone was counted at least ten times. The rearrangement joins TRBV3-1 to TRBJ2-7; no definite D call. V was clipped by 6 bases and J by 7 bases, with 13 bases between them. Germline CDR1 reads LGHDT; CDR2 reads YNNKEL (reference sequence). This CDR3 comprises 12 residues. The CDR3 sequence: CASSQNILEQYF. CDR3 sequence (DNA): TGTGCCAGCAGTCAGAATATCTTGGAGCAGTACTTC.

The sample holds a few counts of this clone. The chain uses TRBV5-1 and TRBJ1-4; TRBD1 matches 9 bases. CDR1 and CDR2 from the germline V gene are SGHRS and YFSETQ. Unmatched junction bases numbered 5, after V lost 0 bases and J lost 8 bases. The CDR3 consists of 15 residues. CDR3 protein: CASSLARQGGEKLFF. CDR3 DNA: TGCGCCAGCAGCTTGGCCCGACAGGGGGGGGAAAAACTGTTTTTT.

This clone was seen ten or more times. The rearrangement joins TRBV19 to TRBJ2-1; 9 nucleotides agree with TRBD2. The CDR3 loop spans 18 amino acids. Per germline, CDR1 LNHDA and CDR2 SQIVND (reference sequence). V shed 5 bases and J 5 bases; nucleotides not matched to a gene: 16. The CDR3 loop reads CASSPGTSSTGVHNEQFF. Here the CDR3 DNA reads TGTGCCAGTAGTCCCGGGACTAGCTCAACCGGGGTTCACAATGAGCAGTTCTTC.

This chain connects TRBV20-1 to TRBJ2-5; maybe TRBD1 (6 bases). The CDR3 covers 14 residues. V was pared by 2 bases and J by 2 bases, with 12 bases between. Per the germline V gene, CDR1 is DFQATT and CDR2 is SNEGSKA (reference sequence). The CDR3 sequence: CSARPTGLQETQYF. CDR3 DNA: TGCAGTGCTAGACCTACAGGGCTACAAGAGACCCAGTACTTC.

Many counts were recorded for this clone. J is TRBJ2-5 and V is TRBV5-1, with D maybe TRBD2 (7 bases). The CDR3 is 16 residues long. Trimming left V 4 bases short and J 5 bases short, with 21 bases between. Germline CDR1 is SGHRS and CDR2 is YFSETQ. In DNA, the CDR3 is TGCGCCAGCAGCCAAAACAGGGAGGGCCGCTGGGAGACCCAGTACTTC. This translates into CASSQNREGRWETQYF.

This clone was detected only a few times. A read error may explain this, as a much larger clone is one base away. This CDR3 is also generated by other DNA sequences in the sample. The chain employs TRBV2 and TRBJ1-1, with 7 nucleotides matching TRBD1. The V gene's germline CDR1 is SNHLY and CDR2 FYNNEI. V was pared by 7 bases and J by 4 bases, with 12 bases of the junction left unmatched. The length of the CDR3 is 15 residues. In DNA, the CDR3 is TGTGCCAGCACCGGCCCCCCGGGACAGCTCACTGAAGCTTTCTTT. This translates into CASTGPPGQLTEAFF.

A few counts support this clone. This chain links TRBV12-3 or TRBV12-4 with TRBJ2-5, with D unresolved. Trimming removed 5 bases from V and 4 bases from J, with 17 bases in between. The CDR3 extends over 15 amino acids. The chain's CDR3 is CASSESWSWGETQYF. CDR3 coding DNA: TGTGCCAGCAGTGAGAGCTGGAGTTGGGGAGAGACCCAGTACTTC.

J is TRBJ1-1 and V is TRBV5-1; no definite D call. The V end was cut by 4 bases, the J end by 0 bases, with 19 bases between. The germline V gene encodes CDR1 SGHRS and CDR2 YFSETQ. The CDR3 is 17 amino acids. The CDR3 here is CASSIGRTLELNTEAFF. The CDR3 coding sequence is TGCGCCAGCAGCATTGGTAGGACGCTCGAGTTGAACACTGAAGCTTTCTTT.

In this sample, this clone turned up a few times. The V gene is TRBV27, the J gene TRBJ2-1; 9 bases are shared with TRBD2. Germline V gene lookup returns CDR1 MNHEY and CDR2 SMNVEV (reference sequence). Unmatched junction bases numbered 11, after V lost 6 bases and J lost 2 bases. The CDR3 runs 17 residues. In DNA form, the CDR3 reads TGTGCCAGCAGCCCTGGGACTAGCTCCAGCCCCTACAATGAGCAGTTCTTC. Translation gives CASSPGTSSSPYNEQFF.